Below, 9 T cell receptor beta chains from the same sample are listed, as sequenced in a study of tumor-infiltrating lymphocytes in primary liver carcinoma. The source material, about 19-30 mg of unsorted bulk tissue, was used to co-extract RNA and DNA. TCR beta cDNA was made from roughly 450 ng total RNA with a constant-region primer. The TCR beta library was amplified through three nested multiplex PCR rounds in a modified ARM-PCR procedure. The first two PCR rounds used TRBV1-TRBV30 forward primers with a C-beta reverse primer, around 10 cycles each. In TCRdb, the multiplex PCR reads were re-called with MiXCR into one record per CDR3 protein. This sample has approximately 110,000 distinct CDR3 sequences; roughly 80% occur once, and the top ten carry approximately 20%. Sequenced material: liver tumor tissue from sampling region 3. Subset denoted: tumor region T3, left-lateral pole. The receptors were gathered from a man aged 40-49 years with primary liver carcinoma and hepatitis B virus infection.

About this clonotype: The junction differs from germline at one of its ends, possibly a read error. The chain has TRBV12-3 or TRBV12-4 and TRBJ2-1; TRBD1 matches 9 bases. CDR3 size: 16 residues. The CDR3 reads CASSPRTGAPYNEQVF. The CDR3 DNA reads TGCGCCAGCAGTCCCAGGACAGGGGCGCCCTACAATGAGCAGGTCTTC.

Remarks on this clonotype: One end of the junction does not line up with germline, which may come from a read error. This rearrangement joins TRBV6-2 or TRBV6-3 to TRBJ2-7, with D possibly matching TRBD2 (5 bases). CDR3 length equals 14 residues. Germline assignment: CDR1 MNHEY and CDR2 SVGEGT. The CDR3 sequence is CASSYSTIAYEQYF. CDR3 coding DNA: TGTGCCAGCAGTTACTCGACTATCGCCTACGAGCAGTATTTC.

Of note for this clonotype: As the CDR3 is not closed by the conserved phenylalanine or tryptophan, this likely results from a read error. V usage is TRBV12-3 or TRBV12-4 and J usage is TRBJ2-2; perhaps TRBD2 as D (5 bases). The CDR3 totals 17 residues. V lost 3 bases to trimming and J lost 1 base, with 15 bases between them. Here the CDR3 DNA reads TGTGCCAGCAGTTTCCGGGGTAGTAGGAGGAACACCGGGGAGCTGTTTCTT. This encodes CASSFRGSRRNTGELFL.

This clonotype was picked up one time. An end of the junction differs from the germline gene, which may be a read error. The V gene is TRBV11-3, the J gene TRBJ1-1, with a weak D call TRBD1 (6 bases). Per the germline V gene, CDR1 is SGHNT and CDR2 is YENEEA. This CDR3 is built from 14 residues. CDR3: CVSRSGAGGAEAFF. The CDR3 DNA follows: TGTGTCAGCAGATCGGGGGCAGGAGGCGCTGAAGCTTTCTTT.

This clonotype qualifies as medium-sized. V usage is TRBV11-2 and J usage is TRBJ2-3; 12 nucleotides align to TRBD2. Germline V lookup: CDR1 SGHAT, CDR2 FQNNGV. The CDR3 is made up of 19 amino acids. The J segment lost 3 bases and the V segment lost 5 bases, leaving 15 bases of the junction unmatched. The CDR3 sequence: CASSRSPRLAGERTDTQYF. The CDR3 bases are TGTGCCAGCAGCCGATCGCCGAGACTAGCGGGAGAGAGGACAGATACGCAGTATTTT.

On this clonotype: The CDR3 does not end in the conserved phenylalanine or tryptophan, so this is likely a read error. This rearrangement joins TRBV5-1 to TRBJ2-1, with D tentatively TRBD1 (6 bases). Germline V gene lookup returns CDR1 SGHRS and CDR2 YFSETQ. The CDR3 consists of 13 residues. In DNA form, the CDR3 reads TGCGCCCGCAGCTTGACAGGTGGCAATGAGCAGTTCATC. Protein sequence: CARSLTGGNEQFI.

The rearrangement uses TRBV6-6 and TRBJ1-1; a weak D match, TRBD1 (6 bases). With 7 bases removed from V and 5 bases from J, the gap between germline ends came to 14 bases. Looked up from germline, CDR1 is MNHNY and CDR2 is SVGAGI (reference sequence). This CDR3 contains 13 residues. In DNA, the CDR3 is TGTGCCAGCAACAGAGGGGGAACTACTGAAGCTTTCTTT. This sequence encodes CASNRGGTTEAFF.

This chain joins TRBV6-2 or TRBV6-3 and TRBJ1-1, with a tentative D call TRBD1 (6 bases). The CDR3 extends over 15 amino acids. V was clipped by 6 bases and J by 5 bases, with 19 bases between them. Germline V gene data show CDR1 as MNHEY and CDR2 as SVGEGT. The CDR3 DNA sequence: TGTGCCAGCAGATTCATAGAGGGGAGGGGGACTGAAGCTTTCTTT. Translating it yields CASRFIEGRGTEAFF.

A note on this clonotype: Since no conserved phenylalanine or tryptophan closes the CDR3, a read error is the likely cause. The chain recombines TRBV10-3 with TRBJ2-3, with D perhaps matching TRBD1 or TRBD2 (5 bases each). CDR3 length: 14 residues. Germline V lookup: CDR1 ENHRY, CDR2 SYGVKD. Written as DNA, the CDR3 is TGTGCTATCAGTGTAGGACAAACCCGGGATAAGCAGTATCTT. It yields the protein CAISVGQTRDKQYL.